Here is one TCR beta chain with its context. Its target is not known. This entry is derived from a study of T cell responses to AZD1222 COVID-19 vaccine. Study-wide points: Of spike-specific TCRs, nearly half reportedly target regions left unmutated in variants. There were vaccine-associated CD4 TCRs across spike, dominant at 160-218 and 743-854. Most donors were white British and more were female, and clonal diversity was possibly underestimated. Two AZD1222 administrations were followed by greater Spike-specific TCR breadth and depth.

The repertoire was sequenced with immunoSEQ multiplex PCR; TCRdb's copy has only in-frame clones and lacks some. The table lists 75,000 to 95,000 clones, about 88% of them singletons. The CDR3 spans 15 residues. Germline CDR1 MNHNY, CDR2 SVGAGI (reference sequence). After removal of 4 bases from V and 9 bases from J, the junction contained 10 bases not matched to a gene. The clonotype comes from an adult in good health. The starting material was peripheral blood, obtained on day 0 of AZD1222 vaccination. The chain couples TRBV6-6 to TRBJ2-1, with 9 bases that match TRBD2. The CDR3 coding sequence is TGTGCCAGCAGTTGGGAAGCGGGAGGCCGGGGTGAGCAGTTCTTC. The encoded protein is CASSWEAGGRGEQFF.